The 5 T cell receptor beta chains below all came from one sample that was sequenced in a study of response to subunit inactivated influenza vaccine. TCRdb itself ran the RT-PCR reads through MiXCR, one entry per CDR3 protein. The repertoire holds more than 550,000 distinct CDR3 sequences, with around 11% as singletons. The sample was also linked to a second study, of T cells expressing NK-cell markers. In that study: A 5'RACE template switching approach incorporating UMIs was used to make TCR beta cDNA.

The sequencing used PBMCs from blood, collected on the day of vaccination. The receptors here all came from a man aged 50-60 years who received an inactivated influenza vaccine.

This sequence joins TRBV27 and TRBJ2-7; 10 bases agree with TRBD2. CDR3 size: 15 residues. CDR1 is MNHEY, CDR2 SMNVEV, per germline (reference sequence). Trimming removed 0 bases from V and 2 bases from J; junction bases left unmatched: 1. CDR3 sequence: CASSLSGTSAYEQYF. In nucleotides, the CDR3 is TGTGCCAGCAGTTTATCAGGGACTAGCGCCTACGAGCAGTACTTC.

This sequence joins TRBV10-3 and TRBJ1-4; the match to TRBD1 covers 8 bases. This CDR3 has 14 amino acids. Germline V CDR1 and CDR2: ENHRY, SYGVKD. The ends lost 10 bases at V and 7 bases at J; junction bases unmatched: 11. The CDR3 coding sequence is TGTGCCAGCACTACCGGGACAGGTGGTGAAAAACTGTTTTTT. Amino acid sequence: CASTTGTGGEKLFF.

This clonotype came up a few times. The chain uses TRBV7-9 and TRBJ2-2; TRBD1 might be the D (5 bases). This CDR3 spans 14 amino acids. Germline lookup yields CDR1 SEHNR and CDR2 FQNEAQ (reference sequence). V gave up 6 bases and J gave up 2 bases, with 10 bases separating them. CDR3 DNA: TGTGCCAGCAGGGGGCATCCCAACACCGGGGAGCTGTTTTTT. Translated, it gives CASRGHPNTGELFF.

In this sample, this clonotype turned up a few times. This is likely a read error, given that the CDR3 carries no conserved phenylalanine or tryptophan at its end. Here the CDR3 DNA reads TGCGCCAGCAGCTTGTCCGCAAACAATGAGCAGTTCTCC. It encodes CASSLSANNEQFS. The chain carries TRBV5-1 and TRBJ2-1; D not certain. Trimming cost V 1 base and J 5 bases, with 7 bases left between them. CDR1 is SGHRS and CDR2 is YFSETQ in the germline V gene. The CDR3 has 13 residues.

The J gene is TRBJ2-3, the V gene TRBV29-1; 12 nucleotides align to TRBD2. V lost 4 bases to trimming and J lost 8 bases; unmatched junction nucleotides: 4. Per the germline V gene, CDR1 is SQVTM and CDR2 is ANQGSEA. The CDR3 consists of 13 residues. The CDR3 region is CSVVSSGRGTQYF. CDR3 in DNA: TGCAGCGTTGTTTCTAGCGGGAGGGGTACGCAGTATTTT.